One and the same sample provided the 15 T cell receptor beta chains below, sequenced in a study of Ad26.COV2.S vaccination and SARS-CoV-2 variants. Specified treatment: some 19 received Ad26.COV2.S at low or high dose, single or two shots; 5 received placebo; per-sample allocation not given. Following the first vaccine or placebo injection, samples were taken on day 63. The repertoire was sequenced with immunoSEQ multiplex PCR; TCRdb's copy has only in-frame clones and lacks some. The sample has roughly 270,000 clones, more than 75% seen once. The sample in question was peripheral blood, obtained in a trial of Ad26.COV2.S vaccine versus placebo. The receptors here all came from a person aged 18-60 years who received the Ad26.COV2.S COVID-19 vaccine or a placebo.

The rearrangement joins TRBV6-5 to TRBJ2-3, with 10 bases that match TRBD2. The CDR3 loop spans 16 amino acids. Germline V gene data show CDR1 as MNHEY and CDR2 as SVGAGI. V trimming: 2 bases; J trimming: 13 bases; junction bases outside the gene matches: 15. CDR3: CASSYRTERGGRIEYF. DNA of the CDR3: TGTGCCAGCAGTTACCGAACCGAGCGGGGGGGCCGAATCGAGTATTTT.

The chain links TRBV12-3 or TRBV12-4 to TRBJ1-1; D might be TRBD1 (6 bases). Trimming took 6 bases from V and 5 from J, leaving 13 bases between them. CDR3 size: 13 residues. DNA for the CDR3: TGTGCCAGCAGCCGACAGGAGATAACTGAAGCTTTCTTT. Amino acid sequence: CASSRQEITEAFF.

The rearrangement uses TRBV19 and TRBJ1-1; the D gene is possibly TRBD1 (5 bases). The CDR3 is made up of 15 amino acids. Germline V gene sequence: CDR1 LNHDA, CDR2 SQIVND (reference sequence). V was cut by 3 bases and J by 5 bases, with 16 bases left in between. CDR3 protein: CASSMGALGGTEAFF. As DNA, the CDR3 is TGTGCCAGTAGTATGGGAGCCTTGGGGGGGACTGAAGCTTTCTTT. Full variable domain (outside the CDR3, taken from reference TRBV19 and TRBJ1-1): DGGITQSPKYLFRKEGQNVTLSCEQNLNHDAMYWYRQDPGQGLRLIYYSQIVNDFQKGDIAEGYSVSREKKESFPLTVTSAQKNPTAFYLCASSMGALGGTEAFFGQGTRLTVV.

The chain has TRBV5-4 and TRBJ2-1; 10 bases fit TRBD2. The CDR3 consists of 15 residues. Germline V gene lookup returns CDR1 SGHNT and CDR2 YYREEE (reference sequence). V shed 4 bases and J 5 bases; nucleotides not matched to a gene: 6. The CDR3 DNA is TGTGCCAGCAGCCCCAGGACTAGCGGCAACAATGAGCAGTTCTTC. This translates into CASSPRTSGNNEQFF.

The chain joins TRBV12-3 or TRBV12-4 to TRBJ1-2; 7 nucleotides align to TRBD1. The CDR3 loop spans 12 amino acids. V lost 4 bases to trimming and J lost 9 bases; unmatched junction nucleotides: 5. As DNA, the CDR3 is TGTGCCAGCAGTTCCGGACAGGAGCGCTACACCTTC. As protein: CASSSGQERYTF.

The chain carries TRBV10-1 and TRBJ2-2, with no clear D. Trimming took 5 bases from V and 2 from J, leaving 9 bases between them. Germline V gene sequence: CDR1 WNHNN, CDR2 SYGVQD (reference sequence). The CDR3 sequence is 14 residues long. The CDR3 DNA is TGCGCCAGCAGTCCCAATTACAACACCGGGGAGCTGTTTTTT. This gives the protein CASSPNYNTGELFF.

V usage is TRBV7-2 and J usage is TRBJ2-7; D gene unclear. Germline lookup yields CDR1 SGHTA and CDR2 FQGNSA. V lost 5 bases and J 7 bases, leaving 18 bases between the germline ends. The CDR3 covers 14 residues. DNA for the CDR3: TGTGCCAGCAGCCCCTCCCCATTGGCCAGGGAGCAGTACTTC. Translation: CASSPSPLAREQYF.

The chain couples TRBV9 to TRBJ2-2; D remains ambiguous. This CDR3 spans 16 amino acids. Trimming left V 3 bases short and J 1 base short, with 13 bases between. Germline-derived CDR1 and CDR2 are SGDLS and YYNGEE. CDR3 sequence reads: CASSATATWNTGELFF. As DNA, the CDR3 is TGTGCCAGCAGCGCCACGGCGACCTGGAACACCGGGGAGCTGTTTTTT.

The gene calls are TRBV7-2 and TRBJ2-5; D may correspond to TRBD1 or TRBD2 (5 bases each). The length of the CDR3 is 13 residues. The V gene's germline CDR1 is SGHTA and CDR2 FQGNSA. The V end lost 6 bases, the J end lost 3 bases, and 11 bases lay between the germline ends. DNA of the CDR3: TGTGCCAGCAGTCGGGGCAGGGAAGAGACCCAGTACTTC. It codes for CASSRGREETQYF.

J is TRBJ2-3 and V is TRBV5-1; D not resolved. The CDR3 contains 11 residues. The germline gives CDR1 SGHRS, CDR2 YFSETQ. V was pared by 3 bases and J by 7 bases, with 6 bases between. The CDR3 DNA sequence: TGCGCCAGCAGCTCCCTGTATACGCAGTATTTT. It is translated as CASSSLYTQYF.

The CDR3, as DNA: TGTGCCAGCAGCCAAGGTGGGCTAGCGTCGAACGAGCAGTACTTC. Its protein product is CASSQGGLASNEQYF. V usage is TRBV3-1 (or the pseudogene TRBV3-2) and J usage is TRBJ2-7, with D possibly matching TRBD2 (6 bases). Germline V gene sequence: CDR1 LGHDT, CDR2 YNNKEL (reference sequence). The CDR3 contains 15 residues. With 1 base removed from V and 5 bases from J, the gap between germline ends came to 15 bases.

The gene calls are TRBV28 and TRBJ1-1; D unresolved. The CDR3 has 14 amino acids. V was shortened by 5 bases and J by 3 bases, with 13 bases between the two germline ends. The germline CDR1 and CDR2 sequences are MDHEN and SYDVKM. CDR3 bases: TGTGCCAGCAGTCCCGGAGGGAGAGACACTGAAGCTTTCTTT. Translated: CASSPGGRDTEAFF. Combining the CDR3 with reference TRBV28 and TRBJ1-1 gives the whole variable domain DVKVTQSSRYLVKRTGEKVFLECVQDMDHENMFWYRQDPGLGLRLIYFSYDVKMKEKGDIPEGYSVSREKKERFSLILESASTNQTSMYLCASSPGGRDTEAFFGQGTRLTVV.

The chain recombines TRBV30 with TRBJ2-7; a possible D gene is TRBD2 (6 bases). V lost 3 bases and J lost 10, with 22 bases in between. Germline CDR1 reads GTSNPN; CDR2 reads SVGIG (reference sequence). The CDR3 spans 14 residues. The CDR3 bases are TGTGCCTGGAGCATCCCGGGACGGAGGACTAACCAGTACTTC. This encodes CAWSIPGRRTNQYF.

Only one count was recorded for this clone. The chain has TRBV27 and TRBJ2-7, with 9 bases matching TRBD1. Trimming took 5 bases from V and 4 from J; bases not matched to a gene: 6. The V gene's germline CDR1 is MNHEY and CDR2 SMNVEV (reference sequence). This CDR3 comprises 14 residues. The CDR3 region is CASSLTGGGYEQYF. CDR3 DNA: TGTGCCAGCAGTCTCACAGGGGGCGGGTACGAGCAGTACTTC.

The genes are TRBV7-2 and TRBJ1-2; no reliable D call. The germline V gene has CDR1 SGHTA and CDR2 FQGNSA. The CDR3 runs 11 residues. The ends were cut back, 0 bases at V and 10 bases at J, with 6 bases in the middle. DNA of the CDR3: TGTGCCAGCAGCTTAGCCCGGTACTACACCTTC. The encoded protein is CASSLARYYTF.